The 26 T cell receptor beta chains below come from one sample, sequenced in a study of cytomegalovirus exposure and HLA in healthy donors. Primers for the PCR totalled 60 Vbeta and 13 Jbeta. The repertoire was sequenced with immunoSEQ multiplex PCR; TCRdb's copy has only in-frame clones and lacks some. Here the sample spans around 110,000 clones, 60% to 85% being singletons. Sequenced sample: PBMCs. The source is a male donor in good health and CMV-seropositive.

In nucleotides, the CDR3 is TGCAGCGGAGGGACAGGGGGCGACTATGGCTACACCTTC. Encoded protein: CSGGTGGDYGYTF. The chain couples TRBV29-1 to TRBJ1-2; TRBD1 matches 12 bases. Trimming at V came to 7 bases and at J to 3 bases, leaving 3 bases not matched to a gene. The CDR3 is 13 residues long. Germline V CDR1 and CDR2: SQVTM, ANQGSEA.

The chain couples TRBV29-1 to TRBJ2-7, with 7 positions matching TRBD1. With V trimmed by 7 bases and J by 4 bases, 10 bases remained unmatched. The CDR3 extends over 13 amino acids. CDR1 is SQVTM and CDR2 is ANQGSEA in the germline V gene. The CDR3 DNA follows: TGCAGCGCTTACACAGGGGTATCTTACGAGCAGTACTTC. This gives the protein CSAYTGVSYEQYF.

This chain uses TRBV14 with TRBJ1-1; no definite D call. The CDR3 has 13 residues. V lost 1 base, J lost 5 bases, and 8 bases lay in between. Germline V gene data show CDR1 as SGHDN and CDR2 as FVKESK. CDR3 loop: CASSQGRPTEAFF. CDR3 sequence (DNA): TGTGCCAGCAGCCAAGGGAGGCCAACTGAAGCTTTCTTT.

This clone showed up just a few times. The CDR3 coding sequence is TGTGCCAGCAGTTTCGGACAGAAGTACCAAGAGACCCAGTACTTC. Its protein is CASSFGQKYQETQYF. The chain uses TRBV6-6 and TRBJ2-5; the D gene is possibly TRBD1 (6 bases). CDR1 is MNHNY and CDR2 is SVGAGI in the germline V gene (reference sequence). Trimming stripped 4 bases from V and 0 bases from J, with 12 bases between. The CDR3 length is 15 residues.

V is TRBV4-2 and J is TRBJ2-7; possible D gene TRBD1, 6 bases. CDR1 and CDR2 from the germline V gene are LGHNA and YNFKEQ. The ends were cut back, 4 bases at V and 0 bases at J, with 10 bases in the middle. The CDR3 is 14 residues long. The CDR3 region has the DNA TGTGCCAGCAGCCCTACAGGGCGCTCCTACGAGCAGTACTTC. It codes for CASSPTGRSYEQYF.

The chain recombines TRBV2 with TRBJ1-5; 8 bases are a match to TRBD1. CDR1 SNHLY and CDR2 FYNNEI come from the germline V gene. The CDR3 consists of 14 residues. Losses at the gene ends were 6 bases for V and 6 bases for J; bases not matched to a gene: 7. The DNA for the CDR3 is TGTGCCAGCAGGGGACAGGTTAGCCTTCAGCCCCAGCATTTT. Its translation is CASRGQVSLQPQHF.

The chain employs TRBV5-4 and TRBJ2-3, with 10 bases that match TRBD2. The germline CDR1 and CDR2 sequences are SGHNT and YYREEE (reference sequence). With 3 bases clipped from V and 4 bases from J, the junction kept 11 bases outside the gene matches. CDR3 size: 17 residues. In DNA, the CDR3 is TGTGCCAGCAGCTCCTACCTAGCGGGAGACGGTTCAGATACGCAGTATTTT. Its translation is CASSSYLAGDGSDTQYF.

CDR3 in DNA: TGCGCCAGGACACAAGAGTTCAATCAGCCCCAGCATTTT. Its protein product is CARTQEFNQPQHF. The chain carries TRBV5-1 and TRBJ1-5; D ambiguous. Germline V lookup: CDR1 SGHRS, CDR2 YFSETQ. V lost 8 bases and J lost 3, with 12 bases in between. The CDR3 consists of 13 residues.

V and J are TRBV9 and TRBJ2-3; unclear D gene. Germline V lookup: CDR1 SGDLS, CDR2 YYNGEE. V lost 7 bases, J lost 2 bases, and 14 bases lay in between. CDR3 length equals 14 residues. The CDR3 spells CASARQLITDTQYF. The CDR3 DNA sequence: TGTGCCAGCGCCCGACAATTGATCACAGATACGCAGTATTTT.

As DNA, the CDR3 is TGCGCCAGCAGCCTAGGACTTACAGCTAACTATGGCTACACCTTC. It is translated as CASSLGLTANYGYTF. The genes are TRBV4-3 and TRBJ1-2, with D hard to call. The CDR3 has 15 residues. Germline loops: CDR1 LGHNA, CDR2 YSLEER. V dropped 4 bases and J dropped 0 bases, with 12 bases sitting between them.

In regard to this clone: In the same sample, other DNA sequences code for this CDR3. This rearrangement joins TRBV6-5 to TRBJ2-5, with D tentatively TRBD2 (6 bases). There are 15 residues in the CDR3. V shed 5 bases and J shed 5 bases, with 18 bases lying between them. Germline V gene data show CDR1 as MNHEY and CDR2 as SVGAGI. CDR3 nucleotide sequence: TGTGCCAGCAGTCGCCTCGTCGGGGCGGGGGAGACCCAGTACTTC. Its translation is CASSRLVGAGETQYF.

The chain joins TRBV7-2 to TRBJ1-5, with 7 bases identical to TRBD1. The CDR3 is made up of 15 amino acids. V lost 5 bases to trimming and J lost 5 bases; unmatched junction nucleotides: 9. Germline-derived CDR1 and CDR2 are SGHTA and FQGNSA. Written as DNA, the CDR3 is TGTGCCAGCAGCGTCGCCCCAGGGGGGCATCAGCCCCAGCATTTT. Protein: CASSVAPGGHQPQHF.

The V and J genes are TRBV6-7 and TRBJ1-1, with a possible D match to TRBD1 (6 bases). TRBV6-7 is recorded as an ORF, its role being uncertain. This CDR3 has 14 residues. V was cut by 2 bases and J by 1 base, with 8 bases left in between. CDR3 DNA sequence: TGTGCCAGCAGTTACCCGGGACAGAACACTGAAGCTTTCTTT. This sequence encodes CASSYPGQNTEAFF.

V gene TRBV18 combines with J gene TRBJ1-1; D remains ambiguous. V was cut by 6 bases and J by 4 bases, with 15 bases left in between. This CDR3 comprises 14 residues. The germline gives CDR1 KGHSH, CDR2 LQKENI. This CDR3 is CASSVDRGGTEAFF. CDR3 DNA sequence: TGTGCCAGCTCGGTGGATCGCGGTGGCACTGAAGCTTTCTTT.

This rearrangement joins TRBV11-2 to TRBJ2-7; tentatively, D is TRBD1 (6 bases). V gave up 0 bases and J gave up 1 base, with 7 bases separating them. Germline CDR1 and CDR2: SGHAT and FQNNGV. CDR3 length: 14 residues. The DNA of the CDR3 is TGTGCCAGCAGCTTAGAACAGGGATCCTACGAGCAGTACTTC. The encoded protein is CASSLEQGSYEQYF.

This sequence joins TRBV12-5 and TRBJ2-2, with TRBD2 matching over 7 bases. V shed 9 bases, J shed 3 bases, and the junction held 7 bases outside the gene matches. The CDR3 sequence is 14 residues long. CDR1 and CDR2 (germline): LGHNT, FRNRAP. The CDR3 nucleotides are TGTGCTAGGGGGAGGGTGCGAGACACCGGGGAGCTGTTTTTT. Translation: CARGRVRDTGELFF.

The gene calls are TRBV29-1 and TRBJ2-7, with D possibly being TRBD2 (7 bases). Between the trimmed V and J ends, which lost 5 bases and 0 bases, there was a span of 17 bases. CDR1 is SQVTM and CDR2 is ANQGSEA in the germline V gene. The CDR3 covers 15 residues. CDR3 sequence reads: CSVTGGHYLSYEQYF. CDR3 DNA sequence: TGCAGCGTTACCGGGGGGCATTACCTCTCCTACGAGCAGTACTTC.

The rearrangement uses TRBV4-2 and TRBJ2-7; 7 nucleotides align to TRBD1. Germline-derived CDR1 and CDR2 are LGHNA and YNFKEQ. Trimming at V came to 1 base and at J to 6 bases, leaving 6 bases not matched to a gene. There are 14 residues in the CDR3. The CDR3 loop is CASSQGGQSVEQYF. The CDR3 bases are TGTGCCAGCAGCCAAGGGGGACAGTCTGTCGAGCAGTACTTC.

This clone was observed a handful of times. The chain is built from TRBV15 and TRBJ2-5; TRBD1 agrees at 7 bases. This CDR3 has 14 residues. The germline V gene has CDR1 LNHNV and CDR2 YYDKDF (reference sequence). J was trimmed by 4 bases and V by 3 bases; bases with no gene match: 5. CDR3: CATSRRSGGETQYF. Here the CDR3 DNA reads TGTGCCACCAGCAGGAGGTCAGGGGGAGAGACCCAGTACTTC.

The V call is TRBV7-7, the J call TRBJ2-5; no clear D gene. Germline assignment: CDR1 SSHAT and CDR2 FNYEAQ (reference sequence). V shed 6 bases and J shed 5 bases, with 19 bases lying between them. The CDR3 is made up of 15 amino acids. The CDR3 here is CASSANRALGETQYF. The DNA for the CDR3 is TGTGCCAGCAGTGCAAACCGCGCCTTGGGCGAGACCCAGTACTTC.

The gene calls are TRBV11-2 and TRBJ2-3; 8 positions agree with TRBD1. Losses at the gene ends were 1 base for V and 2 bases for J; bases not matched to a gene: 5. This CDR3 region has 16 residues. CDR1 SGHAT and CDR2 FQNNGV come from the germline V gene. The CDR3 coding sequence is TGTGCCAGCAGCTTAGGAACAGGGGGTCCCACAGATACGCAGTATTTT. This sequence encodes CASSLGTGGPTDTQYF.

The chain employs TRBV29-1 and TRBJ1-5; a possible D gene is TRBD1 (6 bases). With 4 bases removed from V and 9 bases from J, the gap between germline ends came to 16 bases. Germline values: CDR1 SQVTM, CDR2 ANQGSEA. The CDR3 has 13 amino acids. For the CDR3, the DNA is TGCAGCGTTGTCTCAGGGGAACAAGGGCCCCAGCATTTT. Translation: CSVVSGEQGPQHF.

This chain uses TRBV5-4 with TRBJ2-7; weak D call: TRBD2 (6 bases). The germline V gene encodes CDR1 SGHNT and CDR2 YYREEE (reference sequence). Trimming shortened V by 2 bases and J by 0 bases, and 12 bases separated the two germline ends. The CDR3 has 15 residues. The CDR3 bases are TGTGCCAGCAGCTTATCGGCGGGGAGCTCCTACGAGCAGTACTTC. Protein product: CASSLSAGSSYEQYF.

This clone has a single count. The gene calls are TRBV11-3 and TRBJ2-7, with 9 bases aligning to TRBD1. The CDR3 spans 14 residues. Germline-derived CDR1 and CDR2 are SGHNT and YENEEA. V trimming: 5 bases; J trimming: 1 base; junction bases outside the gene matches: 3. The CDR3 DNA reads as TGTGCCAGCAGCCCGACAGGGGGTTCCTACGAGCAGTACTTC. It is translated as CASSPTGGSYEQYF.

This chain joins TRBV9 and TRBJ1-5; possible D gene TRBD1, 5 bases. CDR1 and CDR2 from the germline V gene are SGDLS and YYNGEE. The CDR3 contains 13 residues. V shed 2 bases and J shed 6 bases, with 9 bases lying between them. The CDR3 reads CASSVDQGQPQHF. CDR3 DNA: TGTGCCAGCAGCGTGGACCAGGGTCAGCCCCAGCATTTT.

This clone was seen more than once but under ten times. The chain joins TRBV28 to TRBJ1-6; possibly TRBD1 for D (6 bases). Germline V gene data show CDR1 as MDHEN and CDR2 as SYDVKM. V was pared by 5 bases and J by 5 bases, with 16 bases between. This CDR3 has 16 amino acids. Here the CDR3 reads CASSARGGADNSPLHF. The CDR3 region has the DNA TGTGCCAGCAGTGCCCGGGGGGGGGCGGATAATTCACCCCTCCACTTT.